These T cell receptor beta chains were read from a single sample in a study of T cells in tuberculosis. Some clones are missing from TCRdb's copy, which holds only in-frame ones; the method was immunoSEQ multiplex PCR. Of tens of thousands of clones in the sample, roughly 93% are singletons; the top ten hold approximately 2%. The sequencing sample was made of CD1b-GMM tetramer-negative cells sorted from PBMCs. These receptor sequences come from an adult woman with latent tuberculosis. Both conserved end residues are part of each CDR3. A D gene is named only where the DNA matches it firmly. Only part of the rows carry a size: once, few, many, or a class if the clone is expanded.

d_gene | abundance | j_gene | v_gene | CDR3aa | CDR3nt
TRBD2 | . | TRBJ2-1 | TRBV6-5 | CASSSRLAGGLEQFF | TGTGCCAGCAGTTCAAGGCTAGCGGGGGGCCTAGAGCAGTTCTTC
. | . | TRBJ1-5 | TRBV28 | CASSADSLNQPQHF | TGTGCCAGCAGTGCGGATAGCCTCAATCAGCCCCAGCATTTT
. | . | TRBJ2-3 | TRBV27 | CASSSLGTTDTQYF | TGTGCCAGCAGTTCACTAGGAACCACAGATACGCAGTATTTT
. | . | TRBJ1-6 | TRBV19 | CASTVLGAGNSPLHF | TGTGCCAGTACTGTATTGGGGGCCGGTAATTCACCCCTCCACTTT
. | once | TRBJ1-4 | TRBV19 | CASSWASLSPNEKLFF | TGTGCCAGTAGTTGGGCAAGCTTATCCCCTAATGAAAAACTGTTTTTT
. | . | TRBJ2-1 | TRBV10-1 | CASGTGQGGEQFF | TGCGCCAGCGGGACTGGACAAGGCGGGGAGCAGTTCTTC
. | once | TRBJ1-2 | TRBV7-8 | CASSLGSYGYTF | TGTGCCAGCAGCTTAGGCAGCTATGGCTACACCTTC
. | . | TRBJ2-5 | TRBV14 | CASSRDWGTQYF | TGTGCCAGCAGCCGGGACTGGGGGACCCAGTACTTC
. | few | TRBJ2-1 | TRBV29-1 | CSAQGDSYNEQFF | TGCAGCGCCCAAGGAGATTCCTACAATGAGCAGTTCTTC
. | . | TRBJ2-1 | TRBV29-1 | CSVEAGHSHVGEQFF | TGCAGCGTTGAAGCGGGACACTCCCACGTTGGTGAGCAGTTCTTC
. | . | TRBJ2-3 | TRBV9 | CASSEGVAYTDTQYF | TGTGCCAGCAGCGAGGGGGTAGCCTACACAGATACGCAGTATTTT
. | . | TRBJ1-1 | TRBV18 | CASSPAGNTEAFF | TGTGCCAGCTCACCAGCGGGGAACACTGAAGCTTTCTTT
. | . | TRBJ2-2 | TRBV27 | CASSLLQNTGELFF | TGTGCCAGCAGTTTATTACAGAACACCGGGGAGCTGTTTTTT
TRBD1 | . | TRBJ1-5 | TRBV6-1 | CASTIQGQRNQPQHF | TGTGCCAGCACTATACAGGGACAGCGCAATCAGCCCCAGCATTTT
TRBD2 | . | TRBJ2-2 | TRBV7-9 | CASSFPREGNTGELFF | TGTGCCAGCAGCTTCCCCCGGGAGGGAAACACCGGGGAGCTGTTTTTT
TRBD1 | . | TRBJ2-7 | TRBV14 | CASSQDGTGGLSYEQYF | TGTGCCAGCAGCCAAGACGGGACAGGGGGCTTGTCGTACGAGCAGTACTTC
. | . | TRBJ1-3 | TRBV9 | CASSHSGQPQGGNTIYF | TGTGCCAGCAGCCACTCCGGACAGCCCCAAGGAGGAAACACCATATATTTT
TRBD2 | . | TRBJ2-2 | TRBV4-1 | CASSQEESGAIGTGELFF | TGCGCCAGCAGCCAAGAAGAAAGCGGGGCTATCGGCACCGGGGAGCTGTTTTTT
. | . | TRBJ2-5 | TRBV7-7 | CASSPETWGPGKETQYF | TGTGCTAGCAGCCCCGAGACCTGGGGGCCTGGGAAGGAGACCCAGTACTTC
TRBD1 | few | TRBJ1-3 | TRBV7-2 | CASRRDRVRGNTIYF | TGTGCCAGCAGACGAGACAGGGTGAGAGGAAACACCATATATTTT
. | . | TRBJ1-2 | TRBV5-6 | CASSPDSRVGILKNYGYTF | TGTGCCAGCAGCCCAGACTCCAGGGTGGGAATTCTTAAAAACTATGGCTACACCTTC
. | . | TRBJ2-2 | TRBV19 | CASSTPESNTGELFF | TGTGCCAGTAGTACCCCCGAGTCGAACACCGGGGAGCTGTTTTTT
. | . | TRBJ1-2 | TRBV6-4 | CASSDSAGYYGYTF | TGTGCCAGCAGTGACTCGGCGGGCTACTATGGCTACACCTTC
. | once | TRBJ1-2 | TRBV25-1 | CASSGSNYNYGYTF | TGTGCCAGCAGTGGGAGTAACTATAACTATGGCTACACCTTC
TRBD2 | . | TRBJ2-7 | TRBV6-1 | CASSEMASGGEQQYF | TGTGCCAGCAGTGAAATGGCTAGCGGGGGGGAACAGCAGTACTTC
. | . | TRBJ1-1 | TRBV5-1 | CASSLNTEAFF | TGCGCCAGCAGCCTCAACACTGAAGCTTTCTTT
TRBD1 | . | TRBJ1-2 | TRBV4-1 | CASSLAQGQGGYGYTF | TGCGCCAGCAGCCTCGCCCAGGGACAGGGTGGGTATGGCTACACCTTC
. | . | TRBJ2-1 | TRBV7-2 | CASSTGQRGLKGDEQFF | TGTGCCAGCAGCACAGGACAGAGGGGCCTCAAGGGGGATGAGCAGTTCTTC
. | . | TRBJ2-3 | TRBV7-3 | CASSSGGREDTQYF | TGTGCCAGCAGCTCCGGAGGGCGGGAAGATACGCAGTATTTT
TRBD1 | . | TRBJ1-5 | TRBV19 | CASSRPRQGSQPQHF | TGTGCCAGTAGTAGACCTCGACAGGGGAGTCAGCCCCAGCATTTT
TRBD1 | . | TRBJ2-3 | TRBV5-1 | CASSSGTEDTQYF | TGCGCCAGCAGCTCCGGGACAGAAGATACGCAGTATTTT
TRBD1 | . | TRBJ1-2 | TRBV5-1 | CASSLEPTGYKNYGYTF | TGCGCCAGCAGCTTGGAACCGACAGGGTACAAGAACTATGGCTACACCTTC
. | . | TRBJ1-2 | TRBV6-6 | CASSNRQVYGYTF | TGTGCCAGCAGCAACCGACAAGTCTATGGCTACACCTTC
TRBD1 | . | TRBJ2-5 | TRBV7-2 | CASSGQGSETQYF | TGTGCCAGCAGCGGACAGGGGAGCGAGACCCAGTACTTC
. | . | TRBJ2-1 | TRBV29-1 | CSVPPDTVNEQFF | TGCAGCGTGCCCCCGGACACAGTCAATGAGCAGTTCTTC
. | . | TRBJ2-5 | TRBV5-4 | CASSLTGGQETQYF | TGTGCCAGCAGCTTGACCGGGGGCCAAGAGACCCAGTACTTC
TRBD1 | . | TRBJ1-5 | TRBV6-5 | CASSYGTGSKPQHF | TGTGCCAGCAGTTACGGGACAGGGTCAAAGCCCCAGCATTTT
. | . | TRBJ2-5 | TRBV4-3 | CASSQDRGPVTQYF | TGCGCCAGCAGCCAAGATCGTGGCCCCGTGACCCAGTACTTC
TRBD2 | . | TRBJ2-3 | TRBV5-1 | CASSARTSGGTDTQYF | TGCGCCAGCAGCGCCCGGACTAGCGGGGGCACAGATACGCAGTATTTT
TRBD1 | . | TRBJ1-6 | TRBV7-9 | CASSQPSGGDNSPLHF | TGTGCCAGCAGCCAGCCCTCAGGGGGCGATAATTCACCCCTCCACTTT
. | . | TRBJ1-3 | TRBV5-1 | CASSLGGNGNTIYF | TGCGCCAGCAGCTTGGGCGGGAACGGAAACACCATATATTTT
. | . | TRBJ1-4 | TRBV4-2 | CASSPATAGVTNEKLFF | TGTGCCAGCAGCCCCGCCACCGCAGGGGTTACTAATGAAAAACTGTTTTTT
TRBD2 | . | TRBJ2-5 | TRBV13 | CASSLHGGGFQETQYF | TGTGCCAGCAGCTTACACGGCGGGGGGTTCCAAGAGACCCAGTACTTC
. | . | TRBJ2-7 | TRBV10-3 | CAIRTGTRNSYEQYF | TGTGCCATCAGAACCGGGACAAGGAACTCCTACGAGCAGTACTTC
. | few | TRBJ2-2 | TRBV4-3 | CASSPQRLNTGELFF | TGCGCCAGCAGCCCGCAAAGACTAAACACCGGGGAGCTGTTTTTT
. | . | TRBJ2-5 | TRBV5-4 | CASSRGTVGETQYF | TGTGCCAGCAGCCGCGGGACTGTGGGAGAGACCCAGTACTTC